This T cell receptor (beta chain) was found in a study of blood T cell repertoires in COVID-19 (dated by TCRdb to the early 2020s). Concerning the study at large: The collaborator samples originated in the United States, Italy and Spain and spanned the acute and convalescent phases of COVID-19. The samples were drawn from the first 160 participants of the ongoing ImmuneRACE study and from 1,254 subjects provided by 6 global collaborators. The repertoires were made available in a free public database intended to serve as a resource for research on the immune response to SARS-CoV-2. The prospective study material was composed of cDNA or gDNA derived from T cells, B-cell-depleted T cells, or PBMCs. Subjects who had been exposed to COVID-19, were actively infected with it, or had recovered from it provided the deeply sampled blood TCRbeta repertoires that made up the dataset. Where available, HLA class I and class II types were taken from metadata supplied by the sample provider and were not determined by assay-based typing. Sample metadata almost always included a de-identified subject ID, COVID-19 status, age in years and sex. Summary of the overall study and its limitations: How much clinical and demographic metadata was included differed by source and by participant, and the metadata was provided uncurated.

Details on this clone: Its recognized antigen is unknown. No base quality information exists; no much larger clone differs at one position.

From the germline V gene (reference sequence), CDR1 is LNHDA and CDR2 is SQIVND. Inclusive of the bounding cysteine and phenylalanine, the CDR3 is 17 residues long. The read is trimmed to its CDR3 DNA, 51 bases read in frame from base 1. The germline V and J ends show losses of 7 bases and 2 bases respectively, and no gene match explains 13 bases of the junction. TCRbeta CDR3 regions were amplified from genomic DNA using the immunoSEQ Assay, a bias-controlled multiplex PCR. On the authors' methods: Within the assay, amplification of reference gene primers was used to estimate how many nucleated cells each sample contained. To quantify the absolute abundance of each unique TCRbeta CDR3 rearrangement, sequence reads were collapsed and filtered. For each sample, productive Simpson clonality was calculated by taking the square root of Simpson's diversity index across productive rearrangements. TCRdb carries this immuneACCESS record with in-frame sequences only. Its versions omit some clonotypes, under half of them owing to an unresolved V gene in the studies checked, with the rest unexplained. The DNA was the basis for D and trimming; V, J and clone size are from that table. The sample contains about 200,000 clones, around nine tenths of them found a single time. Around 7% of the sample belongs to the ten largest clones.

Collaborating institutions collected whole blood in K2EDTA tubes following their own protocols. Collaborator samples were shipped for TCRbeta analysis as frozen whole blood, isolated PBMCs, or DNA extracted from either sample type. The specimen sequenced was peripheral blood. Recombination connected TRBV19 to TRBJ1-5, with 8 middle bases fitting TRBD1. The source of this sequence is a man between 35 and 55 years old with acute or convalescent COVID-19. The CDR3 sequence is CASTHRSGGIRNQPQHF. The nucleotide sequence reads TGTGCCAGTACCCATCGTTCAGGGGGCATTCGCAATCAGCCCCAGCATTTT.